Below, 25 T cell receptor beta chains from the same sample are listed, as sequenced in a study of regulatory T cells in long-lasting Graves disease (dated by TCRdb to the early 2020s). The time point label here, explained by the study, means: newly diagnosed GD, antithyroid drugs for less than 3 months. For both TCR sequencing and RNA sequencing, RNA was extracted from PBMCs using TRIzol. Libraries came from multiplex PCR. This sample was sequenced with an Illumina HiSeq 4000. iRepertoire HTBI primers and Arm-PCR amplification of CDR3 regions were used to construct TCR beta libraries. The public sequencing data were trimmed at Q25 with fastp and processed into clonotypes with MiXCR by TCRdb, which kept only in-frame beta chains. Rows matching on CDR3 protein sequence are summarized as one entry with the most common DNA and genes. This sample is represented by about 500,000 distinct CDR3 sequences; roughly 16% of them were singletons. The ten largest clonotypes hold about 12% of the sample.

A further study also used this sample, focusing on T cells in Graves' hyperthyroidism and ophthalmopathy.

The input for sequencing was peripheral blood mononuclear cells (PBMCs), taken at new diagnosis, from a patient treated with antithyroid drugs. The receptors come from a man aged 35-49 years with Graves disease. Donor details come from another sample of the same person, matched by shared clones.

This clonotype was picked up a small number of times. The chain combines TRBV2 with TRBJ2-6; D remains ambiguous. CDR1 is SNHLY and CDR2 is FYNNEI in the germline V gene. V gave up 6 bases and J gave up 1 base, with 4 bases separating them. CDR3 length: 13 residues. The DNA of the CDR3 is TGTGCCAGCAGGGGGTCTGGGGCCAACGTCCTGACTTTC. Translation: CASRGSGANVLTF.

Ten or more counts support this clonotype. The chain carries TRBV28 and TRBJ2-2; 15 nucleotides line up with TRBD2. Trimming cost V 6 bases and J 4 bases; bases outside gene matches: 12. The CDR3 loop spans 19 amino acids. Germline assignment: CDR1 MDHEN and CDR2 SYDVKM. The CDR3, as DNA: TGTGCCAGCAGGCAAGGACTAGCGGGAGGGCTAAAGGTCACCGGGGAGCTGTTTTTT. This codes for CASRQGLAGGLKVTGELFF.

The V call is TRBV20-1, the J call TRBJ2-1, with TRBD2 matching over 12 bases. CDR1 is DFQATT, CDR2 SNEGSKA, per germline (reference sequence). Trimming at V came to 0 bases and at J to 5 bases, leaving 8 bases not matched to a gene. The CDR3 loop spans 17 amino acids. CDR3 bases: TGCAGTGCTAGAGATTTCGGACTAGCGGGATTAGACAATGAGCAGTTCTTC. Translating it yields CSARDFGLAGLDNEQFF.

There are many counts of this clonotype. This sequence joins TRBV20-1 and TRBJ2-1, with 8 bases fitting TRBD2. V was pared by 6 bases and J by 7 bases, with 11 bases of the junction left unmatched. The V gene's germline CDR1 is DFQATT and CDR2 SNEGSKA (reference sequence). The CDR3 contains 14 residues. The CDR3, as DNA: TGCAGTGCCCTGCGAGCGGGAGAGGGGAATGAGCAGTTCTTC. This translates into CSALRAGEGNEQFF.

The V call is TRBV3-1, the J call TRBJ2-7; D unclear. Deletions cut 1 base from V and 7 bases from J, with 8 bases between. Germline CDR1 and CDR2: LGHDT and YNNKEL (reference sequence). This CDR3 spans 12 amino acids. The CDR3 here is CASSQGPTEQYF. CDR3 coding DNA: TGTGCCAGCAGCCAAGGGCCTACGGAGCAGTACTTC.

CDR3 loop: CAWSVLGVSNQPQHF. Here the CDR3 DNA reads TGTGCCTGGAGTGTACTTGGGGTTAGCAATCAGCCCCAGCATTTT. The chain has TRBV30 and TRBJ1-5; D is uncertain. The ends were cut back, 0 bases at V and 0 bases at J, with 9 bases in the middle. The CDR3 has 15 amino acids. Per the germline V gene, CDR1 is GTSNPN and CDR2 is SVGIG (reference sequence).

The chain combines TRBV7-3 with TRBJ2-3, with 13 nucleotides matching TRBD2. Losses at the gene ends were 5 bases for V and 1 base for J; bases not matched to a gene: 6. This CDR3 contains 17 residues. Germline V gene data show CDR1 as SGHTA and CDR2 as FQGTGA. This chain's CDR3 is CASSPNGLAGGTDTQYF. CDR3 DNA: TGTGCCAGCAGCCCAAACGGACTAGCGGGAGGCACAGATACGCAGTATTTT.

This clonotype showed up many times. V usage is TRBV28 and J usage is TRBJ2-7; D is unresolved. With 2 bases removed from V and 3 bases from J, the gap between germline ends came to 8 bases. The length of the CDR3 is 13 residues. Germline V gives CDR1 MDHEN, CDR2 SYDVKM. The CDR3 reads CASSLSRNYEQYF. The CDR3 DNA follows: TGTGCCAGCAGTTTAAGTCGGAACTACGAGCAGTACTTC.

The V and J genes are TRBV27 and TRBJ2-2; D unresolved. CDR3 length equals 17 residues. Trimming took off 2 bases at V and 2 bases at J, with 15 bases between the two ends. Germline V gene lookup returns CDR1 MNHEY and CDR2 SMNVEV (reference sequence). CDR3 amino acids: CASSLMRLAENTGELFF. The CDR3, as DNA: TGTGCCAGCAGTTTAATGCGGTTGGCAGAAAACACCGGGGAGCTGTTTTTT.

This clonotype has at least ten counts. V gene TRBV6-2 or TRBV6-3 combines with J gene TRBJ2-1; D might be TRBD2 (6 bases). V was cut by 0 bases and J by 5 bases, with 20 bases left in between. The CDR3 runs 18 residues. CDR1 and CDR2 (germline): MNHEY, SVGEGT. For the CDR3, the DNA is TGTGCCAGCAGTTACTCCGATGGAGGGCCAAGGATCGACAATGAGCAGTTCTTC. This encodes CASSYSDGGPRIDNEQFF.

This clonotype was seen ten or more times. The rearrangement uses TRBV20-1 and TRBJ2-3; no definite D call. The CDR3 extends over 14 amino acids. From germline, CDR1 is DFQATT and CDR2 SNEGSKA (reference sequence). Trimming stripped 0 bases from V and 2 bases from J, with 9 bases between. The chain's CDR3 is CSARDRRLTDTQYF. The CDR3 DNA sequence: TGCAGTGCTAGAGATCGCCGTCTCACAGATACGCAGTATTTT.

This clonotype came up once. The conserved phenylalanine or tryptophan normally closing the CDR3 is absent here, so this likely arose from a read error. The chain uses TRBV29-1 and TRBJ2-5, with 7 bases lining up with TRBD1. V dropped 7 bases and J dropped 4; count of bases not matched to a gene: 3. Per the germline V gene, CDR1 is SQVTM and CDR2 is ANQGSEA. The CDR3 has 11 amino acids. The chain's CDR3 is CSATGLETQYL. As DNA, the CDR3 is TGCAGCGCGACAGGGTTAGAGACCCAGTACCTC.

This clonotype occurred a few times. The rearrangement uses TRBV29-1 and TRBJ2-1; D not resolved. Trimming took 2 bases from V and 10 from J, leaving 15 bases between them. The CDR3 has 13 amino acids. Germline CDR1 reads SQVTM; CDR2 reads ANQGSEA. CDR3 nucleotides: TGCAGCGTTGAACAGTCCCACCGTGAGGAGCAGTTCTTC. Residues: CSVEQSHREEQFF.

V is TRBV19 and J is TRBJ2-1; TRBD1 matches 8 bases. The V gene's germline CDR1 is LNHDA and CDR2 SQIVND (reference sequence). V shed 3 bases and J 8 bases; nucleotides not matched to a gene: 6. This CDR3 contains 14 residues. The CDR3 sequence is CASSIGDRYHEQFF. In DNA form, the CDR3 reads TGTGCCAGTAGTATTGGGGACAGGTATCATGAGCAGTTCTTC.

This chain links TRBV4-1 with TRBJ2-1, with 10 bases matching TRBD2. CDR1 is MGHRA, CDR2 YSYEKL, per germline. There are 16 residues in the CDR3. V shed 4 bases and J 9 bases; nucleotides not matched to a gene: 12. CDR3 amino acids: CASSRGGTSAKLEQFF. The CDR3 DNA reads TGCGCCAGCAGCCGGGGAGGGACTAGCGCCAAGCTTGAGCAGTTCTTC.

This clonotype appeared many times. This chain uses TRBV5-1 with TRBJ1-1; maybe TRBD1 (6 bases). Trimming pared 0 bases from V and 8 bases from J, leaving 8 bases between. The germline V gene has CDR1 SGHRS and CDR2 YFSETQ. The CDR3 contains 12 residues. CDR3 DNA sequence: TGCGCCAGCAGCTTGGCCAGGGGAGAAGCTTTCTTT. Encoded protein: CASSLARGEAFF.

This sequence joins TRBV3-1 and TRBJ1-6, with no clear D. Germline V lookup: CDR1 LGHDT, CDR2 YNNKEL (reference sequence). There are 13 residues in the CDR3. Between the trimmed V and J ends, which lost 1 base and 6 bases, there was a span of 4 bases. The CDR3 sequence: CASSQVSNSPLHF. The CDR3 DNA reads TGTGCCAGCAGCCAAGTCTCTAATTCACCCCTCCACTTT.

This clonotype has a count of ten or more. This sequence joins TRBV20-1 and TRBJ2-1; TRBD1 matches at 8 bases. V shed 5 bases and J 0 bases; nucleotides not matched to a gene: 12. Germline lookup yields CDR1 DFQATT and CDR2 SNEGSKA (reference sequence). This CDR3 has 17 amino acids. As DNA, the CDR3 is TGCAGTGCTTTAGAAGGACAGGGTTTGAGCTCCTACAATGAGCAGTTCTTC. As protein: CSALEGQGLSSYNEQFF.

This clonotype was detected ten times or more. The chain combines TRBV5-1 with TRBJ1-2; D ambiguous. The V end was cut by 4 bases, the J end by 10 bases, with 17 bases between. Germline assignment: CDR1 SGHRS and CDR2 YFSETQ. This CDR3 is built from 13 residues. The CDR3 nucleotides read TGCGCCAGCAGCCTATCGGCCCGAGCGGACTACACCTTC. Translated, it gives CASSLSARADYTF.

Remarks on this clonotype: A much larger clone differs from this one at a single base, so this may be a read error. V usage is TRBV7-9 and J usage is TRBJ1-5; perhaps TRBD1 as D (6 bases). Germline V gene data show CDR1 as SEHNR and CDR2 as FQNEAQ (reference sequence). The CDR3 is 19 residues long. Trimming shortened V by 1 base and J by 6 bases, and 25 bases separated the two germline ends. The CDR3 reads CASSLGQWGGGRGSQPQHF. Written as DNA, the CDR3 is TGTGCCAGCAGCTTAGGCCAATGGGGTGGGGGCCGGGGCAGTCAGCCCCAGCATTTT.

The J gene is TRBJ2-2, the V gene TRBV4-1, with D perhaps matching TRBD1 or TRBD2 (5 bases each). This CDR3 is built from 15 residues. Between the trimmed V and J ends, which lost 4 bases and 1 base, there was a span of 10 bases. Germline CDR1 is MGHRA and CDR2 is YSYEKL. Here the CDR3 DNA reads TGCGCCAGCAGCCTGGGACCTTTGAACACCGGGGAGCTGTTTTTT. This sequence encodes CASSLGPLNTGELFF.

In its sample, this clonotype was seen many times. The CDR3: CASSESPRADTQYF. CDR3 sequence (DNA): TGTGCCAGCAGTGAGAGCCCTCGGGCAGATACGCAGTATTTT. The V gene is TRBV2, the J gene TRBJ2-3, with D unresolved. CDR3 size: 14 residues. Per germline, CDR1 SNHLY and CDR2 FYNNEI. The V gene lost 3 bases and the J gene lost 4 bases, with 11 bases spanning the gap.

The table lists this clonotype with many counts. The chain combines TRBV30 with TRBJ1-4, with D tentatively TRBD1 (6 bases). The CDR3 runs to 13 residues. V was pared by 8 bases and J by 5 bases, with 15 bases between. Per germline, CDR1 GTSNPN and CDR2 SVGIG (reference sequence). CDR3 DNA sequence: TGTGCCCAGCGTGCGCAGGGGAATGAAAAACTGTTTTTT. Amino acid sequence: CAQRAQGNEKLFF.

The chain carries TRBV5-6 and TRBJ1-1; D is perhaps TRBD1 (6 bases). Germline V lookup: CDR1 SGHDT, CDR2 YYEEEE. The V end was cut by 3 bases, the J end by 3 bases, with 9 bases between. This CDR3 spans 13 amino acids. CDR3 DNA sequence: TGTGCCAGCAGCTGGGGGCAGGACACTGAAGCTTTCTTT. Protein sequence: CASSWGQDTEAFF.

This clonotype was counted at least ten times. V and J are TRBV6-9 and TRBJ2-5, with 7 bases lining up with TRBD2. This CDR3 contains 16 residues. The germline gives CDR1 MNHGY, CDR2 SVAAGI. The V gene end was trimmed by 3 bases and the J gene end by 6 bases; junction bases not matched to a gene: 13. CDR3 in amino acids: CASSYKRGGIMQTQYF. CDR3 in DNA: TGTGCCAGCAGTTACAAGCGGGGTGGGATAATGCAGACCCAGTACTTC.